This T cell receptor beta chain was profiled in a study of T cell responses to AZD1222 COVID-19 vaccine. The CDR3 is made up of 13 amino acids. Per germline, CDR1 ENHRY and CDR2 SYGVKD. Between the trimmed V and J ends, which lost 10 bases and 0 bases, there was a span of 12 bases. Points on this clone: Its antigen is unknown.

Assay: immunoSEQ multiplex PCR; the TCRdb copy retains only in-frame clones and omits some. In the table there are approximately 89,000 clones, 88% of which are singletons. Points from the study as a whole: Mostly white British, mostly female donors; authors suggested clonal diversity may be underestimated. Spike-specific TCR breadth and depth went up after people got two AZD1222 doses. Regions 160-218 and 743-854 held dominance among vaccine-associated CD4 TCRs, which spanned spike. The reported proportion of spike-specific TCRs targeting unmutated variant regions was nearly half.

The J gene is TRBJ1-1, the V gene TRBV10-3; D perhaps matches TRBD1 (5 bases). The source was peripheral blood, collected on day 0 of AZD1222 vaccination. The sequence derives from an adult in good health. Here the CDR3 reads CATMGGMNTEAFF. The CDR3 DNA reads as TGTGCCACCATGGGGGGGATGAACACTGAAGCTTTCTTT.